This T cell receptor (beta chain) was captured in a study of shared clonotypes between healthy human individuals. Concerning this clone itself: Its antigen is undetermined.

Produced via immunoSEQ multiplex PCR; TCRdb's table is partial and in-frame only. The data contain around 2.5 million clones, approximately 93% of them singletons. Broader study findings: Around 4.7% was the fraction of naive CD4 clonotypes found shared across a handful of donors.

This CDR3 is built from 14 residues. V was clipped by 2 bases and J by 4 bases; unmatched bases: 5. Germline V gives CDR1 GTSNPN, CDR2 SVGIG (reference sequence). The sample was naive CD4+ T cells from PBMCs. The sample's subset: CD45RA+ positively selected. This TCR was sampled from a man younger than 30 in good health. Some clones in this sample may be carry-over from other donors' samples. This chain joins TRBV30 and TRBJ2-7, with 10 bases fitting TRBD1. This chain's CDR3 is CAWSRDRGSYEQYF. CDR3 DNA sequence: TGTGCCTGGAGTCGGGACAGGGGATCATACGAGCAGTACTTC.